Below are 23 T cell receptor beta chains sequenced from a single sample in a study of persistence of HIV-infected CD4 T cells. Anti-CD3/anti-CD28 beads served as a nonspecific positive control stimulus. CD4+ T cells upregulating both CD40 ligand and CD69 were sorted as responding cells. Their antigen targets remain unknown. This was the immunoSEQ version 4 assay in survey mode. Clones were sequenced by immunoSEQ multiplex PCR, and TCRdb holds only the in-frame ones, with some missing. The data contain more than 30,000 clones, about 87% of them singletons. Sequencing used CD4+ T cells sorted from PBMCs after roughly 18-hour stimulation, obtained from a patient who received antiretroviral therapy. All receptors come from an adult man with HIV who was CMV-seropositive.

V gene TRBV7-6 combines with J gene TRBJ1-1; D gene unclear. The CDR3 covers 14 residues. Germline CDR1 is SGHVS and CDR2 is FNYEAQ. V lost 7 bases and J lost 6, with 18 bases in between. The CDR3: CASTQPTYGAEAFF. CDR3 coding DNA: TGTGCCAGCACCCAGCCCACATACGGCGCTGAAGCTTTCTTT.

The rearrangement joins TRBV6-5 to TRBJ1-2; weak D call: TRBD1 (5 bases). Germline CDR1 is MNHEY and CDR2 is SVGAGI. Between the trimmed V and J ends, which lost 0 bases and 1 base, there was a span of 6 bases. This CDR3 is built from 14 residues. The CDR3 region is CASSYSGVNYGYTF. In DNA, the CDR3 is TGTGCCAGCAGTTACTCAGGGGTTAACTATGGCTACACCTTC.

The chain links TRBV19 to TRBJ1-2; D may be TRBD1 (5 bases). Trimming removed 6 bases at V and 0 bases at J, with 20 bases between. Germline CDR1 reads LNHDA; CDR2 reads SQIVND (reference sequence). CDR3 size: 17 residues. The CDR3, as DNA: TGTGCCAGTAGATACGTAAATTCCGGGACCGCTAACTATGGCTACACCTTC. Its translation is CASRYVNSGTANYGYTF.

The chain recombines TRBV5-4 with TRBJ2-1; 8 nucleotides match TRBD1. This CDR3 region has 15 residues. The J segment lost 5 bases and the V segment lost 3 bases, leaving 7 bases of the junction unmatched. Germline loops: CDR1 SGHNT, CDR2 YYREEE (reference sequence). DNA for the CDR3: TGTGCCAGCAGCTCCCCCGGGACAGGAAACAATGAGCAGTTCTTC. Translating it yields CASSSPGTGNNEQFF.

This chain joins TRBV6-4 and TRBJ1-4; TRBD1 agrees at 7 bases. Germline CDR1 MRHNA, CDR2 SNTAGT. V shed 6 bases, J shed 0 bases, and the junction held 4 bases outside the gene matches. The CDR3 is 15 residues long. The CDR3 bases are TGTGCCAGCAGCTCAACAGGGGCAACTAATGAAAAACTGTTTTTT. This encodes CASSSTGATNEKLFF.

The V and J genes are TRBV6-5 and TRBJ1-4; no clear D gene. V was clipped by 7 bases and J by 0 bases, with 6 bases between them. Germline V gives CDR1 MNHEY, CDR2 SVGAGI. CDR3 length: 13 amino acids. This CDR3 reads CASKRATNEKLFF. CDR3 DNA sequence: TGTGCCAGCAAGAGAGCAACTAATGAAAAACTGTTTTTT.

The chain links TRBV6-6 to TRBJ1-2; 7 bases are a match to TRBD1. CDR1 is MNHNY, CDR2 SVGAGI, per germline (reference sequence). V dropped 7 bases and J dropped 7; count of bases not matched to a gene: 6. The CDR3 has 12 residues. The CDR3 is CASNDRDAGYTF. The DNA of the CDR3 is TGTGCCAGCAATGACAGGGACGCTGGCTACACCTTC.

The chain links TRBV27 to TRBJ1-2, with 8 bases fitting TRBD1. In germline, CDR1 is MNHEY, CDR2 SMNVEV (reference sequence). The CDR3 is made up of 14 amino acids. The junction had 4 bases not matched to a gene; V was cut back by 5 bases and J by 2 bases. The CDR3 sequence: CASSPRTGNYGYTF. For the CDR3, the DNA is TGTGCCAGCAGTCCGCGGACAGGGAACTATGGCTACACCTTC.

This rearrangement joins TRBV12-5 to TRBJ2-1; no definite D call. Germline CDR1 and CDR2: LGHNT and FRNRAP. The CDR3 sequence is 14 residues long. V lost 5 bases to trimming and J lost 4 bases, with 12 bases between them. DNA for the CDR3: TGTGCTAGTGGTGCCGGGCCCTCGTACAATGAGCAGTTCTTC. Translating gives CASGAGPSYNEQFF.

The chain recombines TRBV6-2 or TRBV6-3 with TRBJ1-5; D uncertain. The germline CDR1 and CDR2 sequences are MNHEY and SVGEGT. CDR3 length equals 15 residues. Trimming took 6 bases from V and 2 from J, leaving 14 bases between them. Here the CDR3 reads CASSFPSAGNQPQHF. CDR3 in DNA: TGTGCCAGCAGCTTCCCCTCGGCAGGCAATCAGCCCCAGCATTTT.

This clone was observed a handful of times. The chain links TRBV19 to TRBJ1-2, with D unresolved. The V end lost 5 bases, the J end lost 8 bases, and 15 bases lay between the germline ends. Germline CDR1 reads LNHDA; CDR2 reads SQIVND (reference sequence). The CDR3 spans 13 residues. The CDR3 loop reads CASSGGAGGGYTF. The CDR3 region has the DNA TGTGCCAGTAGTGGAGGAGCCGGAGGGGGCTACACCTTC.

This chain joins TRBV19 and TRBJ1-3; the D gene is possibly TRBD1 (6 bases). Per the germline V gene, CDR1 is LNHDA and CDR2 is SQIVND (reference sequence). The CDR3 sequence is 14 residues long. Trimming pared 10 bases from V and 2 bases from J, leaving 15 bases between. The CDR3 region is CATGGGAAGNTIYF. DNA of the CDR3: TGTGCCACCGGAGGGGGGGCGGCTGGAAACACCATATATTTT.

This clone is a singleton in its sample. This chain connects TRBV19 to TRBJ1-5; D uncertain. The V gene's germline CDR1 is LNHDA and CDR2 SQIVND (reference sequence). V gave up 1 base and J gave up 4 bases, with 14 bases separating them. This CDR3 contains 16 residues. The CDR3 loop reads CASSIGLGISNQPQHF. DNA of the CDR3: TGTGCCAGTAGTATAGGTTTGGGGATTTCGAATCAGCCCCAGCATTTT.

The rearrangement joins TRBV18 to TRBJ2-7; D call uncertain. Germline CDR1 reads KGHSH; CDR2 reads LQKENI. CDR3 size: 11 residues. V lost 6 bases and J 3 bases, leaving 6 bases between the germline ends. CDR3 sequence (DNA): TGTGCCAGCTCTCTGGACTACGAGCAGTACTTC. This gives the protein CASSLDYEQYF.

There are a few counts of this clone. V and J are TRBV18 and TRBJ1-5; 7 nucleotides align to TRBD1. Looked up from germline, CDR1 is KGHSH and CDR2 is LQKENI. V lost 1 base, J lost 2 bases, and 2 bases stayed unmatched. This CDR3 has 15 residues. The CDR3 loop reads CASSPQGAGNQPQHF. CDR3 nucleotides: TGTGCCAGCTCACCACAGGGGGCAGGCAATCAGCCCCAGCATTTT.

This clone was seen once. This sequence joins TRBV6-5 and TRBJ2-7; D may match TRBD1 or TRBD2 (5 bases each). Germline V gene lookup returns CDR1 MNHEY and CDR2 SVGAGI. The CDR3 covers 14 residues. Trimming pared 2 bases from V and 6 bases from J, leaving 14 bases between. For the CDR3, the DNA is TGTGCCAGCAGTTACCGGGGACGGACCGGCGAGCAGTACTTC. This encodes CASSYRGRTGEQYF.

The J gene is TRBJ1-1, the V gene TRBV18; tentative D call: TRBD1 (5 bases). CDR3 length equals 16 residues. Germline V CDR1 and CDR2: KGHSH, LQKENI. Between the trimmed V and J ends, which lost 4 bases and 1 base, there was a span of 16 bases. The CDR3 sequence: CASSQAPGVGNTEAFF. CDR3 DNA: TGTGCCAGCTCACAGGCGCCGGGGGTGGGGAACACTGAAGCTTTCTTT.

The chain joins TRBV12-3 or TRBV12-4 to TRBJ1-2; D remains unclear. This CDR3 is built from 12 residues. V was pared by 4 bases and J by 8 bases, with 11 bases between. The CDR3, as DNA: TGTGCCAGCAGTTCCCCCTTGGGGGGCTACACCTTC. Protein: CASSSPLGGYTF.

The CDR3 is CSADRLGDEQFF. The CDR3 DNA reads TGCAGCGCTGACAGACTGGGCGATGAGCAGTTCTTC. The chain links TRBV29-1 to TRBJ2-1, with D perhaps TRBD1 (5 bases). The CDR3 totals 12 residues. Germline V gene lookup returns CDR1 SQVTM and CDR2 ANQGSEA. The V end was cut by 7 bases, the J end by 8 bases, with 15 bases between.

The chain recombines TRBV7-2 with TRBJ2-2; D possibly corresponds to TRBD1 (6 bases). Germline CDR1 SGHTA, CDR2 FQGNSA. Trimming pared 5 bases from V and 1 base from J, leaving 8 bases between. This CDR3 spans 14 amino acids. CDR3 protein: CASSLDRNTGELFF. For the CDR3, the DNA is TGTGCCAGCAGCCTGGACAGGAACACCGGGGAGCTGTTTTTT.

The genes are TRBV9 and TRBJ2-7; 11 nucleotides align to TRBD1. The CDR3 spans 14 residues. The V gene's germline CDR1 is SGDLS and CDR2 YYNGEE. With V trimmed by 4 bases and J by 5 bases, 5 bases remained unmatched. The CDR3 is CASSPGTGGNEQYF. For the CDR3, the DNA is TGTGCCAGCAGCCCAGGGACAGGGGGGAACGAGCAGTACTTC.

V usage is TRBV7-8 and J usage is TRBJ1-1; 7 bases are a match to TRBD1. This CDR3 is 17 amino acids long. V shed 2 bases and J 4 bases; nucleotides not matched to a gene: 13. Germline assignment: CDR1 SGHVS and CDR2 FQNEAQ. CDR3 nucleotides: TGTGCCAGCAGCTTACGGCCCCAGGCAGGGGGTCTCACTGAAGCTTTCTTT. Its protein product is CASSLRPQAGGLTEAFF.

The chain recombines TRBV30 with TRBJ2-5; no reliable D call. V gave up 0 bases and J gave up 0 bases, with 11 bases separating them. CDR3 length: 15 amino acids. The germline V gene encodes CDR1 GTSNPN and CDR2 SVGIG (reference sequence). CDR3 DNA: TGTGCCTGGAGTGTACCACCGACGGACCAAGAGACCCAGTACTTC. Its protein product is CAWSVPPTDQETQYF.